This T cell receptor (beta chain) appears in the sequencing data of a study of neoadjuvant nivolumab and ipilimumab in lung cancer. Across the whole study: Nivolumab 3 mg/kg was given days 1, 15 and 29, plus ipilimumab 1 mg/kg day 1 in combination.

As concerns this clone: The antigen is not known.

Produced via immunoSEQ multiplex PCR; TCRdb's table is partial and in-frame only. The sample lists about 7,000 clones; over 80% were seen once. The CDR3 totals 16 residues. Germline assignment: CDR1 SGHRS and CDR2 YFSETQ. The V gene lost 0 bases and the J gene lost 6 bases, with 18 bases spanning the gap. The study, taken as a whole, reports: Only two of four nivolumab-treated tumors gained richness and clonality by surgery. Pretherapy blood TCR richness correlated positively with resected tumor richness. TCR richness and clonality were higher in tumors than adjacent uninvolved lung.

Sequences were derived from tumor tissue, sampled after neoadjuvant nivolumab, alone or with ipilimumab, at or shortly before surgery. The chain carries TRBV5-1 and TRBJ1-2, with D possibly being TRBD1 (6 bases). This sequence originates from an adult with non-small cell lung cancer. This CDR3 reads CASSLARGQGVDGYTF. The CDR3 DNA follows: TGCGCCAGCAGCTTGGCCCGGGGGCAGGGCGTGGATGGCTACACCTTC.